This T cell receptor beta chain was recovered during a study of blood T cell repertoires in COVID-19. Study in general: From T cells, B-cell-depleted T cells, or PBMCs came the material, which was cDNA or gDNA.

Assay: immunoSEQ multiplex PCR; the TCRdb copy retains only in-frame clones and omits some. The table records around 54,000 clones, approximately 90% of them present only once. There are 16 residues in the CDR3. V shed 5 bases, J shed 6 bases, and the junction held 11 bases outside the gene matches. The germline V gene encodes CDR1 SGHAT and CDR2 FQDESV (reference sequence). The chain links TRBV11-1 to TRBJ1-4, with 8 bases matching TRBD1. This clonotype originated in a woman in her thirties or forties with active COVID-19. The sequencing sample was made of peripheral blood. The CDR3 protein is CASSPGRDRPYEKLFF. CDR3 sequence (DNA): TGTGCCAGCAGCCCAGGACGGGACAGGCCCTATGAAAAACTGTTTTTT.